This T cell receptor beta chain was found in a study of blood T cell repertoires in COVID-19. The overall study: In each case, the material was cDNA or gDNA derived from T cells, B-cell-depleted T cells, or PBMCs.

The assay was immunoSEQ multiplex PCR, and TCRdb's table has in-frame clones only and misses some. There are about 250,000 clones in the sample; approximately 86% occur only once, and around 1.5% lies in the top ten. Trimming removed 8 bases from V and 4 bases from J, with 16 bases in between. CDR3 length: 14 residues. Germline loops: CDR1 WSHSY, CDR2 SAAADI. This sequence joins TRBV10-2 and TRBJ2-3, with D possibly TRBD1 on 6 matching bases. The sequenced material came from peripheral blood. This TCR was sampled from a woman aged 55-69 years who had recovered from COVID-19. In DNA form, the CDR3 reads TGCGCCAGCGTATTGGGGGCTGCCGCAGATACGCAGTATTTT. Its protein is CASVLGAAADTQYF.